This is a list of T cell receptor beta chains from one sample in a study of T cells in tumors after PD-1 blockade. Data came from immunoSEQ multiplex PCR; TCRdb stores just in-frame clones and leaves some out. The sample shows about 20,000 clones, 78% of them seen only once. The material sequenced was PBMCs, taken before anti-PD-1 treatment. Receptors originate from a human donor with basal cell carcinoma. The CDR3 runs from the conserved cysteine through the conserved F or W. The D gene is left open where the match is weak. Rows give clone size only sometimes, using once, few, many, or a class for an expanded clone.

abundance	d_gene	v_gene	j_gene	CDR3aa	CDR3nt
-	TRBD1	TRBV11-3	TRBJ2-7	CASSARTGEADEQYF	TGTGCCAGCAGCGCAAGGACAGGGGAGGCGGACGAGCAGTACTTC
once	-	TRBV19	TRBJ1-1	CASSIAGVGTEAFF	TGTGCCAGTAGTATTGCAGGGGTTGGCACTGAAGCTTTCTTT
-	-	TRBV6-2/TRBV6-3	TRBJ2-5	CASSYVGQGGRVQETQYF	TGTGCCAGCAGTTACGTCGGGCAGGGCGGTAGAGTACAAGAGACCCAGTACTTC
-	TRBD1	TRBV5-5	TRBJ2-7	CASRTGQGTYEQYF	TGTGCCAGCAGAACTGGACAGGGAACCTACGAGCAGTACTTC
-	-	TRBV24-1	TRBJ2-1	CATSDLGLNEQFF	TGTGCCACCAGTGATTTGGGGCTAAATGAGCAGTTCTTC
-	TRBD2	TRBV15	TRBJ2-4	CATRPGLAGGWDKNIQYF	TGTGCCACCAGACCCGGACTAGCGGGAGGGTGGGACAAAAACATTCAGTACTTC
-	-	TRBV13	TRBJ2-7	CASSLEEAGTLEQYF	TGTGCCAGCAGCTTAGAAGAGGCAGGAACGCTCGAGCAGTACTTC
-	-	TRBV10-3	TRBJ2-3	CAISEETLDTQYF	TGTGCCATCAGTGAGGAGACCTTAGATACGCAGTATTTT
-	-	TRBV12-3/TRBV12-4	TRBJ1-1	CASSLTGYTEAFF	TGTGCCAGCAGTTTAACGGGGTATACTGAAGCTTTCTTT
-	-	TRBV30	TRBJ2-7	CAWKLGLPPYEQYF	TGTGCCTGGAAGTTGGGACTCCCCCCCTACGAGCAGTACTTC
-	TRBD2	TRBV7-3	TRBJ2-6	CASSFEPWRTSDWSGANVLTF	TGTGCCAGCAGCTTTGAACCGTGGAGGACTAGCGATTGGTCTGGGGCCAACGTCCTGACTTTC
-	-	TRBV19	TRBJ2-1	CASSISLGASYNEQFF	TGTGCCAGTAGTATCTCACTAGGAGCCTCCTACAATGAGCAGTTCTTC
-	-	TRBV24-1	TRBJ2-3	CATSDVGRTDTQYF	TGTGCCACCAGTGATGTCGGAAGAACAGATACGCAGTATTTT
-	TRBD2	TRBV6-4	TRBJ2-1	CASSDSGGGASNEQFF	TGTGCCAGCAGTGACTCGGGCGGGGGGGCGTCCAATGAGCAGTTCTTC
-	-	TRBV7-2	TRBJ2-1	CASSLDGQPYNEQFF	TGTGCCAGCAGCTTAGATGGCCAACCCTACAATGAGCAGTTCTTC
-	-	TRBV5-4	TRBJ1-2	CASSPDTINYGYTF	TGTGCCAGCAGCCCGGACACGATTAACTATGGCTACACCTTC
-	-	TRBV6-4	TRBJ2-3	CASSDSNGGTDTQYF	TGTGCCAGCAGTGACTCGAACGGTGGCACAGATACGCAGTATTTT
-	-	TRBV11-2	TRBJ2-5	CASSLGRKETQYF	TGTGCCAGCAGCTTAGGCCGGAAAGAGACCCAGTACTTC
-	-	TRBV21-1	TRBJ2-5	CASSKGATQETQYF	TGTGCCAGCAGCAAAGGGGCTACCCAAGAGACCCAGTACTTC
-	-	TRBV5-1	TRBJ2-3	CASSFSGSTGTDTQYF	TGCGCCAGCAGCTTCTCAGGGTCCACAGGGACAGATACGCAGTATTTT
once	TRBD2	TRBV7-9	TRBJ2-5	CASSPGLASGRQETQYF	TGTGCCAGCAGCCCAGGGCTGGCTAGCGGGAGACAAGAGACCCAGTACTTC
medium-sized	-	TRBV5-1	TRBJ1-2	CASSLGGDTHNYGYTF	TGCGCCAGCAGCTTGGGTGGGGACACTCATAACTATGGCTACACCTTC
-	TRBD2	TRBV9	TRBJ2-1	CASSAGLAGTPEQFF	TGTGCCAGCAGCGCCGGACTAGCGGGAACCCCTGAGCAGTTCTTC
few	-	TRBV2	TRBJ2-1	CASCDGWGRVGSSYNEQFF	TGTGCCAGCTGTGATGGGTGGGGGCGGGTGGGGAGCTCCTACAATGAGCAGTTCTTC
-	TRBD2	TRBV24-1	TRBJ2-3	CATAGLAGGGADTQYF	TGTGCCACCGCGGGGCTAGCGGGAGGGGGTGCAGATACGCAGTATTTT
-	-	TRBV6-5	TRBJ1-2	CASGEGWSGYTF	TGTGCCAGCGGGGAGGGGTGGAGTGGCTACACCTTC